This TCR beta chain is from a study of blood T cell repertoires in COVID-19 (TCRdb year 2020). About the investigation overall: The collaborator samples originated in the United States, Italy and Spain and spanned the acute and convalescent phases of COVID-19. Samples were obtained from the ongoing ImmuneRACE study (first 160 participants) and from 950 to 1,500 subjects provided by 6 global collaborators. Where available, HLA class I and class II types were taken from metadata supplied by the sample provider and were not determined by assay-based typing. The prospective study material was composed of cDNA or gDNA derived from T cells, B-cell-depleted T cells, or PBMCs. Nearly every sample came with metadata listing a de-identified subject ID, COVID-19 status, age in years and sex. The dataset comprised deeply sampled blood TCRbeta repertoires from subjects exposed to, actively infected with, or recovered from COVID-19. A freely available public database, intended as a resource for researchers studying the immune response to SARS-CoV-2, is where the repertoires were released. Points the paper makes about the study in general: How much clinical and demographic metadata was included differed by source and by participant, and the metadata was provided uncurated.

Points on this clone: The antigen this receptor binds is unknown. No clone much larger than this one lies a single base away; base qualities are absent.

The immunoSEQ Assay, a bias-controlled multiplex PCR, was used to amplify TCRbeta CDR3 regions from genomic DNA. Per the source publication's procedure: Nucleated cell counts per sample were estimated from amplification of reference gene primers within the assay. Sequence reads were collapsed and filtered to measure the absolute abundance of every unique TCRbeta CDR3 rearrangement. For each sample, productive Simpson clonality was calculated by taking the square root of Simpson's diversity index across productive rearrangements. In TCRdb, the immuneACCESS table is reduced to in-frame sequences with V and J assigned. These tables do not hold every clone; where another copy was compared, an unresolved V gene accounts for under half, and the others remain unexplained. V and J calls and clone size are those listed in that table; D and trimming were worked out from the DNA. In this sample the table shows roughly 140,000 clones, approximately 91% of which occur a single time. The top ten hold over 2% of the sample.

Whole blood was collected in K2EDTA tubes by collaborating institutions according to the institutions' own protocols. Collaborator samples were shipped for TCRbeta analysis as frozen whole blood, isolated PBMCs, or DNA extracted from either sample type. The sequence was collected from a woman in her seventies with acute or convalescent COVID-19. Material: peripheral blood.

The CDR3 reads CASRRGGYNEQFF. DNA sequence: TGTGCCAGCAGACGGGGGGGCTACAATGAGCAGTTCTTC. Recombination connected TRBV28 to TRBJ2-1, and TRBD2 aligns with 8 junction nucleotides. Relative to germline, V is missing 6 bases and J is missing 3 bases, with 1 base of the junction outside any gene match. The germline V gene encodes CDR1 MDHEN and CDR2 SYDVKM. The CDR3 runs 13 amino acids, cysteine and phenylalanine included. The only DNA kept is the CDR3, 39 bases in frame from the first base. Here the CDR3 is joined to the reference TRBV28 and TRBJ2-1 genes, and the full variable domain is: DVKVTQSSRYLVKRTGEKVFLECVQDMDHENMFWYRQDPGLGLRLIYFSYDVKMKEKGDIPEGYSVSREKKERFSLILESASTNQTSMYLCASRRGGYNEQFFGPGTRLTVL.